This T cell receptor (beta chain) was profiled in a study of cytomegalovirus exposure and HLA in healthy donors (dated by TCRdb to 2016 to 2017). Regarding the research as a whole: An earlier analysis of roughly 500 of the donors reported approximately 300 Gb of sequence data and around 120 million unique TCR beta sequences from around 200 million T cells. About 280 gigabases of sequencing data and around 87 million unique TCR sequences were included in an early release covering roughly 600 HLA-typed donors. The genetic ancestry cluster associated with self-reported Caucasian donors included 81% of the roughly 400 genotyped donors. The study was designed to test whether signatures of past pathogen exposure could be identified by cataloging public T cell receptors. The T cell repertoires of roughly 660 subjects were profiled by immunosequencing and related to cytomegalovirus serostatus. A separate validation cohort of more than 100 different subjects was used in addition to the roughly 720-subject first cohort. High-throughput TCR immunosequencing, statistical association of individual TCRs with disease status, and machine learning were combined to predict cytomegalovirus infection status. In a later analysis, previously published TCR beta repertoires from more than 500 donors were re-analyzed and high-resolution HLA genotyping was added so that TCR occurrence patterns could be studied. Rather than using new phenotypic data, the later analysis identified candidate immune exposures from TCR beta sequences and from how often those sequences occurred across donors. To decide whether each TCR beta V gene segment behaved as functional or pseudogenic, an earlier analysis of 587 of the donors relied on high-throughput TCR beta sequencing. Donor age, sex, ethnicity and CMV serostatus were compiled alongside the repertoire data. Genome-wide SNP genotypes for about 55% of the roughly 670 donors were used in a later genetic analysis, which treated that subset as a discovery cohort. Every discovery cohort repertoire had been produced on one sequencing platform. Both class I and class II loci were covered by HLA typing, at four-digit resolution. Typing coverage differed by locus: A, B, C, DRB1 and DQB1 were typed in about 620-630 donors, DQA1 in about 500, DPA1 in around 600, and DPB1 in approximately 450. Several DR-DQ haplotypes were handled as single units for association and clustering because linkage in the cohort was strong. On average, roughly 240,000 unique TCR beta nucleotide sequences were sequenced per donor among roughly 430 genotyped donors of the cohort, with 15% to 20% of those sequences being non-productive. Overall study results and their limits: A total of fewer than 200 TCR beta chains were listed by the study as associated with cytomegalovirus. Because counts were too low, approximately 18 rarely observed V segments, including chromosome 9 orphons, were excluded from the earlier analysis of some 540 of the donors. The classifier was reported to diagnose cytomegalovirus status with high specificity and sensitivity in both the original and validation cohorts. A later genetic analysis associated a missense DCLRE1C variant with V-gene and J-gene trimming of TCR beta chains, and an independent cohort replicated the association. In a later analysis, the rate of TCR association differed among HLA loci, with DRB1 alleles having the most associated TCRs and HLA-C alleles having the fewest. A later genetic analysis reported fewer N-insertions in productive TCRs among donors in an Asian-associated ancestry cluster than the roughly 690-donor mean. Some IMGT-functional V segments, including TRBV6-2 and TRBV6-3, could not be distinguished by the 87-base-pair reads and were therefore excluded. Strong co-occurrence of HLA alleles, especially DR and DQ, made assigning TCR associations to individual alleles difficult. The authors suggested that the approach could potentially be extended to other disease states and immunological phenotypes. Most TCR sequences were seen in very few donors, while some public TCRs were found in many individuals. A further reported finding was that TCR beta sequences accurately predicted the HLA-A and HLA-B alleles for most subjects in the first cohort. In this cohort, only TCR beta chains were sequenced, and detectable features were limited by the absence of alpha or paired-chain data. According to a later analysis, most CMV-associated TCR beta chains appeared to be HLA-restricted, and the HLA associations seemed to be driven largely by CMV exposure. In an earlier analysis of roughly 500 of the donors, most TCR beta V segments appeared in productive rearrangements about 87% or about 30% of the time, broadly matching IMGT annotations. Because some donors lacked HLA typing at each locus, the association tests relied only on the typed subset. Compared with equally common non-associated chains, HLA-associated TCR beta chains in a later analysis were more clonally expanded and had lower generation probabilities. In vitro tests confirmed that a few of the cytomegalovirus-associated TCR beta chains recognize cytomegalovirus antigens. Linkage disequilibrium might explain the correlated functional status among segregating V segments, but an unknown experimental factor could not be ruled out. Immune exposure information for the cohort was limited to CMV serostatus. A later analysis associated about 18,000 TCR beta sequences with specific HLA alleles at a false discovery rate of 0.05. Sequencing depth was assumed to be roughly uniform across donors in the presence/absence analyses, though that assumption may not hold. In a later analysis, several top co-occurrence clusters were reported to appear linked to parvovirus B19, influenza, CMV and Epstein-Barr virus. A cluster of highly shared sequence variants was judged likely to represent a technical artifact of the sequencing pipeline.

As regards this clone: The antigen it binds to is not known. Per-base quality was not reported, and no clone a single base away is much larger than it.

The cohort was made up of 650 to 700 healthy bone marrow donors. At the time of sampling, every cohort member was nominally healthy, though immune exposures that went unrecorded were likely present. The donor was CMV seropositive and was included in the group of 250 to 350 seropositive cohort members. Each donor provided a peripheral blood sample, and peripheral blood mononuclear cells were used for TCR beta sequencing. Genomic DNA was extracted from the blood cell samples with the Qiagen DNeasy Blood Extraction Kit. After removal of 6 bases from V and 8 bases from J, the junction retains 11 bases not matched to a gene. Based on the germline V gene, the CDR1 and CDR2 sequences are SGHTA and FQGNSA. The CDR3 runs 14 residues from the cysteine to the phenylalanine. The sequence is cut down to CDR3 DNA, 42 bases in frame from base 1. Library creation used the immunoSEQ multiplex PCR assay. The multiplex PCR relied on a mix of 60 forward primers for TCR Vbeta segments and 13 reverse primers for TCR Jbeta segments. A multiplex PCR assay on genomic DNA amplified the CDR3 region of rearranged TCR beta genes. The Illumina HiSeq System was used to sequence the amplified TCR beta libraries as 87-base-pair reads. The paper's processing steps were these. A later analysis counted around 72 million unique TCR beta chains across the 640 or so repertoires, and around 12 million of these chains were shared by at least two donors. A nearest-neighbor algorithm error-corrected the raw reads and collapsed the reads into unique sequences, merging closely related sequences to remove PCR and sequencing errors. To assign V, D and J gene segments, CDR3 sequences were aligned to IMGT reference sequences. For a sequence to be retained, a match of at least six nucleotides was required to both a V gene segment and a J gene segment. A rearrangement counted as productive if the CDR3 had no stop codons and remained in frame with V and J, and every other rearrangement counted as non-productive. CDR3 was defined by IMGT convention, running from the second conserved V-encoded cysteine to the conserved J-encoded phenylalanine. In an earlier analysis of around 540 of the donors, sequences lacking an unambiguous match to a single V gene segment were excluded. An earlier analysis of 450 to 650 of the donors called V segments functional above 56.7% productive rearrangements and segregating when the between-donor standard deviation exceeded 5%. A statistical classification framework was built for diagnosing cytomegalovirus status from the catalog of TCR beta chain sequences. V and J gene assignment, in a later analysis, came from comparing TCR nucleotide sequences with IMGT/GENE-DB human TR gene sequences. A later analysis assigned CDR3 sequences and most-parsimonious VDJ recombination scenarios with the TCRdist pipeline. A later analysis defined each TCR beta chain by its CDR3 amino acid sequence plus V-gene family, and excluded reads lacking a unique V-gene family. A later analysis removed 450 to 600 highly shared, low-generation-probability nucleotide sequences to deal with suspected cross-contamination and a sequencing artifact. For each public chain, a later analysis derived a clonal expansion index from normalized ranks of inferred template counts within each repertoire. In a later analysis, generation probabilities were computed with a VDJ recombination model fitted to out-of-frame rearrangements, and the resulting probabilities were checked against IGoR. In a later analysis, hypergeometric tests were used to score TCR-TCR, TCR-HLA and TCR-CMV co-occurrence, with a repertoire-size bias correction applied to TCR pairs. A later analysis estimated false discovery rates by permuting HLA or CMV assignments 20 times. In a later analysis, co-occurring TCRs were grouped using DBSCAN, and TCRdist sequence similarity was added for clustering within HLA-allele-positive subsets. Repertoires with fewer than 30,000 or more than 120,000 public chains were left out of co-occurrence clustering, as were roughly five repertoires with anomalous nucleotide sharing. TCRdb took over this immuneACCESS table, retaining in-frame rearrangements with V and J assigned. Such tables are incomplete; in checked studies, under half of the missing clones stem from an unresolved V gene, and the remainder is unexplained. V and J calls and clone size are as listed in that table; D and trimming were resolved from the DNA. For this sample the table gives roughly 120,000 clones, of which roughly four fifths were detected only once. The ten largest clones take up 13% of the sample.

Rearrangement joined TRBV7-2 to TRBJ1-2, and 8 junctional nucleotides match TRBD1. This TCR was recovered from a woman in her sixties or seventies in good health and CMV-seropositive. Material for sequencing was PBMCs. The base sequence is TGTGCCAGCAGTTGGACAGGGAGCTCTGAAGGCTACACCTTC. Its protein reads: CASSWTGSSEGYTF.